Each of the 9 T cell receptor beta chains below was sequenced from the same sample in a study of blood T cells in healthy people across ages. Alongside a J-beta primer mix, a sample-barcoded 5' primer served in a second PCR lasting about 6 to 11 cycles. TCRdb re-called the 5' RACE reads through MiXCR, storing one row per CDR3 protein. Of 1.8 million or so distinct CDR3 sequences in the sample, more than 35% were seen once. Sequencing used blood. Receptors were obtained from a human donor in good health.

A few counts support this clonotype. The chain recombines TRBV4-3 with TRBJ2-7; D is perhaps TRBD1 or TRBD2 (5 bases each). The germline V gene encodes CDR1 LGHNA and CDR2 YSLEER. The germline V and J ends were trimmed by 2 bases and 2 bases, with 13 bases remaining between them. CDR3 length: 15 amino acids. In DNA form, the CDR3 reads TGCGCCAGCAGCCAATACGGGACGGGGACCTACGAGCAGTACTTC. It is translated as CASSQYGTGTYEQYF.

The sample holds a few counts of this clonotype. The chain employs TRBV29-1 and TRBJ2-2, with D tentatively TRBD2 (5 bases). Trimming stripped 6 bases from V and 7 bases from J, with 21 bases between. Germline lookup yields CDR1 SQVTM and CDR2 ANQGSEA. This CDR3 contains 15 residues. The CDR3, as DNA: TGCAGCGTCTCCACGGGGTCAGGTTGGGACGGGGAGCTGTTTTTT. This encodes CSVSTGSGWDGELFF.

The genes are TRBV25-1 and TRBJ1-6; 9 positions agree with TRBD1. This CDR3 is 13 amino acids long. Trimming cost V 9 bases and J 8 bases; bases outside gene matches: 5. The V gene's germline CDR1 is MGHDK and CDR2 SYGVNS. DNA for the CDR3: TGTGCCAGTATGGACAGGGGCCATTCACCCCTCCACTTT. Its protein product is CASMDRGHSPLHF. The variable domain in full, with the rest retrieved from reference TRBV25-1 and TRBJ1-6, is EADIYQTPRYLVIGTGKKITLECSQTMGHDKMYWYQQDPGMELHLIHYSYGVNSTEKGDLSSESTVSRIRTEHFPLTLESARPSHTSQYLCASMDRGHSPLHFGNGTRLTVT.

This sequence joins TRBV6-1 and TRBJ1-1, with D unresolved. This CDR3 is built from 16 residues. V lost 2 bases and J lost 8, with 21 bases in between. In germline, CDR1 is MNHNS, CDR2 SASEGT. In DNA form, the CDR3 reads TGTGCCAGCAGTGAAAGGTCCGGGCAGCCTCTGAAGGAAGCTTTCTTT. Translated, it gives CASSERSGQPLKEAFF.

This clonotype appeared a few times. The rearrangement joins TRBV12-3 or TRBV12-4 to TRBJ2-1; TRBD1 aligns across 9 bases. This CDR3 has 15 amino acids. V was clipped by 5 bases and J by 6 bases; unmatched bases: 8. CDR3 sequence: CASSPQGAGGNEQFF. CDR3 DNA sequence: TGTGCCAGCAGTCCACAGGGGGCGGGCGGCAATGAGCAGTTCTTC.

This clonotype was counted between two and nine times. One junction end does not reproduce the germline sequence, and a read error may be involved. The chain joins TRBV7-7 to TRBJ2-5; TRBD2 matches 7 bases. Germline V lookup: CDR1 SSHAT, CDR2 FNYEAQ (reference sequence). The CDR3 is 14 residues long. The DNA for the CDR3 is TGTGCTAGCAGCCTCTCGGGAAGGGAGGGGACCCAGTACTTC. As protein: CASSLSGREGTQYF.

This clonotype was recorded a few times. This chain uses TRBV20-1 with TRBJ2-1; 9 bases align to TRBD2. Trimming cost V 6 bases and J 8 bases; bases outside gene matches: 5. Germline lookup yields CDR1 DFQATT and CDR2 SNEGSKA (reference sequence). The CDR3 consists of 12 residues. CDR3 in amino acids: CSAGTSWDEQFF. Here the CDR3 DNA reads TGCAGTGCCGGGACTAGCTGGGATGAGCAGTTCTTC.

The V call is TRBV28, the J call TRBJ2-7; TRBD1 matches at 8 bases. CDR1 and CDR2 from the germline V gene are MDHEN and SYDVKM. The CDR3 has 15 amino acids. V lost 5 bases, J lost 4 bases, and 10 bases stayed unmatched. The CDR3 loop is CASSVTGGKGYEQYF. The CDR3, as DNA: TGTGCCAGCAGTGTCACAGGGGGAAAGGGGTACGAGCAGTACTTC.

The CDR3 region has the DNA TGTGCCAGCAGCTCCTACGGGGTGGGAAATGAGCAGTTCTTC. This sequence encodes CASSSYGVGNEQFF. The V gene is TRBV7-9, the J gene TRBJ2-1, with D possibly being TRBD2 (5 bases). Germline CDR1 and CDR2: SEHNR and FQNEAQ (reference sequence). Trimming removed 4 bases from V and 7 bases from J, with 14 bases in between. The CDR3 length is 14 residues.